This TCR beta chain was sequenced during a study of blood T cell repertoires in COVID-19. For the study at large: Acute-phase and convalescent COVID-19 samples originated in the United States, Italy and Spain. T cells, B-cell-depleted T cells, or PBMCs supplied cDNA or gDNA.

Assay: immunoSEQ multiplex PCR; the TCRdb copy retains only in-frame clones and omits some. The sample has roughly 100,000 clones, just over 85% seen once; the top ten hold 3% to 3.5%. The CDR3 runs to 15 residues. CDR1 is MNHEY and CDR2 is SVGAGI in the germline V gene. After removal of 6 bases from V and 0 bases from J, the junction contained 6 bases not matched to a gene. The sequence derives from a human donor in a cohort sampled during active COVID-19. The chain has TRBV6-5 and TRBJ1-1, with 8 bases fitting TRBD1. Sequenced input: peripheral blood. CDR3 nucleotides: TGTGCCAGCAGCCTCCAGGGGGCGGTGAACACTGAAGCTTTCTTT. Translation gives CASSLQGAVNTEAFF.